The clone carrying this TCR beta chain turned up a few times. What it recognizes is unknown. Time point noted: recipient sample about 28 days before transplant, after cytoreduction. Trimming left V 0 bases short and J 6 bases short, with 17 bases between. Germline V CDR1 and CDR2: SGHDN, FVKESK. This CDR3 is 16 amino acids long. Sequenced by immunoSEQ multiplex PCR; TCRdb stores in-frame clones only, minus some. Of some 8,500 clones in the sample, approximately 80% are singletons; the top ten hold around a third. This entry is derived from a study of T cell clonotyping in hematopoietic cell transplantation. Turning to the study itself: Cytoreduction preceded collection of pretransplant recipient samples.

Regarding the study as a whole: Higher Inverse Simpson Index values in graft donor and pretransplant recipient predicted broader posttransplant TCR diversity. Pathologically expanded recipient clonotypes increased progressively from day 30 to day 180 as diversity fell.

The receptor was isolated from a man between 60 and 75 years old with acute myeloid leukemia. Some clones in this sample may be carry-over from other donors' samples. The source material was peripheral blood mononuclear cells, sampled before stem cell transplant. V usage is TRBV14 and J usage is TRBJ1-2, with unresolved D. Here the CDR3 DNA reads TGTGCCAGCAGCCAAGATCCTCCAGGTCCGGTGAATGGCTACACCTTC. It is translated as CASSQDPPGPVNGYTF. The variable domain in full, with the rest retrieved from reference TRBV14 and TRBJ1-2, is EAGVTQFPSHSVIEKGQTVTLRCDPISGHDNLYWYRRVMGKEIKFLLHFVKESKQDESGMPNNRFLAERTGGTYSTLKVQPAELEDSGVYFCASSQDPPGPVNGYTFGSGTRLTVV.